These T cell receptor beta chains were read from a single sample in a study of blood T cell repertoires in COVID-19. TCRdb's table, derived via immunoSEQ multiplex PCR, lists solely in-frame clones and lacks some. The sample holds 75,000 to 80,000 clones, around 91% seen once. Specimen: peripheral blood. The receptors here all came from a human donor in a cohort sampled during active COVID-19. CDR3s include the opening cysteine and the closing phenylalanine or tryptophan.

TRBJ1-4 | TRBV25-1 | CASSEWAGDEKLFF
TRBJ2-3 | TRBV30 | CAWSVLGATDTQYF
TRBJ2-1 | TRBV7-9 | CASSLGQAEISSYNEQFF
TRBJ2-2 | TRBV9 | CASSVKSGLARSTGELFF
TRBJ2-2 | TRBV24-1 | CATSDSIKGRDTGELFF
TRBJ2-7 | TRBV7-6 | CASSLEGQGPYEQYF
TRBJ2-5 | TRBV18 | CASSLKNPGLGETQYF
TRBJ1-3 | TRBV7-8 | CASSSDRWGNTIYF
TRBJ1-2 | TRBV7-6 | CASSSDPGGRDYGYTF
TRBJ1-5 | TRBV5-6 | CASSRRTNAQPQHF
TRBJ1-5 | TRBV3-1/TRBV3-2 | CASSFDRGNQPQHF
TRBJ2-2 | TRBV24-1 | CATSGRGSETGELFF
TRBJ2-7 | TRBV18 | CASSPREPGQGADEQYF
TRBJ1-2 | TRBV15 | CATTTKASGDEGYTF
TRBJ1-2 | TRBV7-9 | CASSLGMTEIYGYTF
TRBJ2-3 | TRBV7-2 | CASSPIGGGARDTQYF
TRBJ1-5 | TRBV19 | CASSASGQGLGQPQHF